These 8 T cell receptor beta chains were all obtained from the same sample, sequenced in a study of metastatic and nonmetastatic thyroid tumors. TCRdb reprocessed the PCR reads using MiXCR. This sample has 25,000 or so clones, with around a sixth found just once. Among the patients, none had received any treatment before thyroid surgery. The sequenced sample was blood. These receptors were collected from a female donor with papillary thyroid cancer or a benign thyroid nodule (not recorded which). Some clones in this sample may be carry-over from other donors' samples.

This clone was seen at least ten times. Different DNA sequences within this sample yield the same CDR3. The V gene is TRBV29-1, the J gene TRBJ2-1; no definite D call. V gave up 5 bases and J gave up 3 bases, with 8 bases separating them. The germline V gene encodes CDR1 SQVTM and CDR2 ANQGSEA. The CDR3 has 12 amino acids. This chain's CDR3 is CSVLGSYNEQFF. The CDR3 nucleotides are TGCAGCGTTCTGGGAAGCTACAATGAGCAGTTCTTC.

This clone was detected a few times. A much bigger clone sits one base away, suggesting this may be a read error. This chain links TRBV6-1 with TRBJ2-1, with 11 bases aligning to TRBD2. The CDR3 has 14 residues. The J segment lost 8 bases and the V segment lost 4 bases, leaving 4 bases of the junction unmatched. Germline V gene lookup returns CDR1 MNHNS and CDR2 SASEGT. The CDR3 coding sequence is TGTGCCAGCAGTGTAGCGGGAGGGACTGATGAGCAGTTCTTC. It specifies CASSVAGGTDEQFF.

By proportion, this clone is medium-sized (0.01 to 0.1%). This chain connects TRBV6-5 to TRBJ2-7; D gene ambiguous. The CDR3 is 14 amino acids. CDR1 MNHEY and CDR2 SVGAGI come from the germline V gene. Deletions cut 2 bases from V and 3 bases from J, with 11 bases between. CDR3 region: CASSYRVWGYEQYF. The CDR3 nucleotides read TGTGCCAGCAGTTACCGGGTGTGGGGCTACGAGCAGTACTTC.

The chain employs TRBV28 and TRBJ1-2, with 9 bases that match TRBD1. Trimming removed 6 bases from V and 10 bases from J; junction bases left unmatched: 18. Germline V lookup: CDR1 MDHEN, CDR2 SYDVKM. The CDR3 covers 16 residues. CDR3 DNA: TGTGCCAGCAGGCCTTACACGGGACAGGGAGAAAGCTCCTACACCTTC. Amino acid sequence: CASRPYTGQGESSYTF.

In its sample, this clone was seen many times. The rearrangement uses TRBV30 and TRBJ1-1; weak D call: TRBD1 (5 bases). This CDR3 has 14 residues. V lost 4 bases, J lost 4 bases, and 16 bases lay in between. From germline, CDR1 is GTSNPN and CDR2 SVGIG (reference sequence). The CDR3 DNA reads TGTGCCTGGATGGGCAGGGCTGGGAGCACTGAAGCTTTCTTT. It translates to CAWMGRAGSTEAFF.

This clone has ten or more counts. This rearrangement joins TRBV12-3 or TRBV12-4 to TRBJ2-5; D possibly corresponds to TRBD2 (6 bases). Trimming took 0 bases from V and 4 from J, leaving 6 bases between them. CDR3 length equals 13 residues. The CDR3, as DNA: TGTGCCAGCAGTTTAGCCGGGAGAGAGACCCAGTACTTC. The encoded protein is CASSLAGRETQYF.

The chain joins TRBV25-1 to TRBJ2-7; the match to TRBD2 covers 10 bases. Germline-derived CDR1 and CDR2 are MGHDK and SYGVNS. CDR3 size: 20 residues. V was clipped by 8 bases and J by 4 bases; unmatched bases: 26. The CDR3 DNA sequence: TGTGCCAGCGACGGGCACTACCCTAGCGGGAGATTGAGGGTCGTATACGAGCAGTACTTC. As protein: CASDGHYPSGRLRVVYEQYF.

The V call is TRBV7-2, the J call TRBJ2-5, with 7 bases matching TRBD2. The germline V gene encodes CDR1 SGHTA and CDR2 FQGNSA. V gave up 5 bases and J gave up 3 bases; unmatched junction bases: 12. The CDR3 is 16 residues long. CDR3 nucleotides: TGTGCCAGCAGCCTCCAGGTGGGGAGGGAGAAAGAGACCCAGTACTTC. It specifies CASSLQVGREKETQYF.